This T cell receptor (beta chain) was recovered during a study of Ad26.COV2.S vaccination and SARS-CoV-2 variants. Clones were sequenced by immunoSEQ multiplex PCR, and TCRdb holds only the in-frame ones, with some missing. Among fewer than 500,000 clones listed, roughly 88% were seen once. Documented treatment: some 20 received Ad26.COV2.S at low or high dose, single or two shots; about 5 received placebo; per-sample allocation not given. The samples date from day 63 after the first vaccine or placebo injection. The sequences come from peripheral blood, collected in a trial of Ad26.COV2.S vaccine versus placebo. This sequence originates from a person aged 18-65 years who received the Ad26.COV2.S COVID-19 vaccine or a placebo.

CDR3 sequence: CASSNHQGDTEAFF. CDR3 sequence (DNA): TGTGCCAGCAGCAACCATCAGGGAGACACTGAAGCTTTCTTT. The genes are TRBV7-3 and TRBJ1-1, with D possibly matching TRBD1 (5 bases). The CDR3 spans 14 residues. Germline V gene sequence: CDR1 SGHTA, CDR2 FQGTGA. The V end lost 5 bases, the J end lost 3 bases, and 13 bases lay between the germline ends.